The 3 T cell receptor beta chains below all came from one sample that was sequenced in a study of cytomegalovirus exposure and HLA in healthy donors. The PCR used 60 Vbeta and 13 Jbeta primers. The method was immunoSEQ multiplex PCR; TCRdb's version includes in-frame clones alone and lacks a portion of them. The sample includes around 140,000 clones, about 81% of them seen just once. Sequenced sample: PBMCs. Receptors were obtained from a young man in good health and CMV-seronegative.

The chain carries TRBV19 and TRBJ2-5; possibly TRBD1 for D (5 bases). CDR3 length equals 14 residues. Germline V gene data show CDR1 as LNHDA and CDR2 as SQIVND (reference sequence). Trimming stripped 3 bases from V and 5 bases from J, with 13 bases between. The CDR3 coding sequence is TGTGCCAGTAGTATCGAGTGGGGCCAGGAGACCCAGTACTTC. This codes for CASSIEWGQETQYF.

V is TRBV7-9 and J is TRBJ2-1, with D perhaps matching TRBD2 (5 bases). The ends were cut back, 5 bases at V and 1 base at J, with 9 bases in the middle. This CDR3 comprises 14 residues. Germline loops: CDR1 SEHNR, CDR2 FQNEAQ (reference sequence). CDR3 DNA sequence: TGTGCCAGCAGCCCCGGGGTATCCTACAATGAGCAGTTCTTC. It specifies CASSPGVSYNEQFF.

The rearrangement uses TRBV19 and TRBJ1-5; D gene ambiguous. Germline V gene sequence: CDR1 LNHDA, CDR2 SQIVND (reference sequence). The CDR3 length is 13 residues. Deletions cut 10 bases from V and 3 bases from J, with 13 bases between. The CDR3 sequence: CATRRGSNQPQHF. The CDR3 nucleotides read TGTGCCACCCGAAGAGGATCCAATCAGCCCCAGCATTTT.